This TCR beta chain was observed in a study of T cells in Graves' hyperthyroidism and ophthalmopathy. Per germline, CDR1 SGHNT and CDR2 YENEEA. CDR3 length: 17 amino acids. The source material, RNA transcripts, was used to amplify TCR beta CDR3 regions. The HTBI primer set drove a first-round RT-PCR of the TCR CDR3. TCRdb independently ran MiXCR on the multiplex PCR reads; one entry per CDR3 protein. Of roughly 250,000 distinct CDR3 sequences in the sample, 20% to 25% were seen once. With regard to this clonotype: Just one base apart from a much larger clone, this may be a read error.

The chain joins TRBV11-3 to TRBJ2-4; 7 nucleotides match TRBD1. Sequenced sample: blood. The source of this sequence is a man aged 25 to 40 with Graves' ophthalmopathy. This CDR3 is CTSSSHDRAEAKNIQYF. The CDR3 coding sequence is TGTACCAGCAGCTCCCACGACAGGGCGGAGGCCAAAAACATTCAGTACTTC.